This note documents a single T cell receptor beta chain sequence. This clonotype was seen repeatedly, ten times or more. The antigen it binds to is not known. There are no base qualities to consult, and no much larger clone falls within one base. The entry originates in a study of T cells after yellow fever vaccination (dated by TCRdb to the late 2010s). About the investigation overall: The SMART-Seq v4 Ultra Low Input RNA kit was used to prepare libraries from fractions with low cell numbers. Two healthy male donors, one aged 18 to 29 and one aged 30 to 40 years, made up the cohort. To track T-cell clones before and after primary and booster YFV17D yellow fever vaccination, bulk TCR alpha and beta repertoires were sequenced longitudinally. Blood was drawn at multiple timepoints before and after primary and secondary immunization, with bulk PBMC replicates and cell subsets isolated.

TCR cDNA was made using 5'RACE template switching, a step that added a universal primer site and unique molecular identifiers. Priming of cDNA synthesis was performed from both the TCR alpha and TCR beta constant segments. Two PCR steps were used to amplify libraries, with sample barcodes and sequencing adapters being added in the second step. Sequencing of libraries was done on Illumina HiSeq 2500 (2x100 bp) or NovaSeq (2x150 bp). The authors' analysis ran thus. Demultiplexing of reads and collapsing into UMI consensus sequences were performed with MIGEC, and V(D)J alignment was carried out with MiXCR. Vaccine-responding clonotypes were defined with edgeR using replicate PBMC samples, requiring FDR below 0.01 and a log2 fold change above 5 up to day 15. Each bulk clonotype was labeled CD4 or CD8 based on which sequenced repertoire, CD4 or CD8, contained the clonotype at higher abundance. Using fastp trimming at Q25 and MiXCR clonotype assembly, TCRdb reanalyzed the public sequencing data and kept in-frame beta chains. Each CDR3 protein appears once, grouped with its most common genes and DNA. The V and J calls and clone size come from TCRdb's table, not from the authors' own analysis. A total of 150,000 or so distinct CDR3 sequences appear in this sample, almost 7% of them only once. In total, the top ten clones hold 2.5% of the sample.

The sample's treatment or condition label, decoded: live attenuated yellow fever vaccine strain. A standard Ficoll-Paque protocol was used to isolate PBMCs from peripheral blood. Dynabeads CD4 and CD8 positive selection kits were used to isolate CD4 and CD8 T-cell fractions. TriZol was used to extract RNA from bulk PBMCs, CD4 and CD8 fractions, and dextramer-positive and dextramer-negative fractions. General conclusions and limits of the study: After the booster, most of the clones that had expanded following primary vaccination were detected again (roughly 97% of CD4 and roughly 90% of CD8), which suggests that memory was broadly maintained. Computational filtering was required because FACS-sorted repertoires could contain abundant contaminating clonotypes from the bulk population. Compared with the primary T-cell response, the secondary T-cell response was weaker but faster, peaking on day 5 rather than day 15. A small share of clonotypes was detected in both CD4 and CD8 compartments, with the overlap likely arising from convergent recombination. Only a couple of donors were included in the study, so the extent to which the findings can be generalized is limited.

There are 12 amino acids in the CDR3, from cysteine to valine inclusive. Only the CDR3 portion is preserved as DNA: 36 bases, with reading frame beginning at the first base. The germline V gene supplies CDR1 SNHLY and CDR2 FYNNEI. V was cut back by 4 bases and J by 0 bases, leaving a gap of 4 bases between them. The input for sequencing was CD4+ T cells sorted from PBMCs, taken 5 to 6 days after the first yellow fever vaccination. The source of this sequence is a man between 18 and 29 years old who received the YFV17D yellow fever vaccine. The chain joins TRBV2 to TRBJ2-7; the D gene lacks a confident call. The DNA sequence reads TGTGCCAGCAGTGCTGGCTCCTACGAGCAGTACGTC. It codes for CASSAGSYEQYV.